These 14 T cell receptor beta chains originate from one sample sequenced in a study of hypomethylating agent response in myelodysplastic syndrome. Using immunoSEQ multiplex PCR, the repertoire was profiled, and TCRdb retains in-frame clones only, with some absent. The table records 4,500 to 5,500 clones, 75% to 90% of them present only once. The sample was bone marrow, taken before or after starting hypomethylating agent treatment for myelodysplastic syndrome (not recorded which). Every receptor here comes from a human donor with myelodysplastic syndrome.

The chain joins TRBV6-6 to TRBJ1-5; 11 nucleotides align to TRBD1. V lost 6 bases and J lost 2; bases outside the gene matches: 6. The CDR3 spans 16 residues. Per germline, CDR1 MNHNY and CDR2 SVGAGI (reference sequence). The CDR3 here is CASREGQGGGNQPQHF. The DNA for the CDR3 is TGTGCCAGCAGAGAGGGACAGGGGGGAGGCAATCAGCCCCAGCATTTT.

This chain uses TRBV6-1 with TRBJ2-7; D tentatively fits TRBD1 or TRBD2 (5 bases each). The length of the CDR3 is 16 residues. Germline CDR1 is MNHNS and CDR2 is SASEGT. The V and J ends lost 2 bases and 3 bases respectively, with 17 bases between them. CDR3 sequence: CASSERMGPPIYEQYF. The CDR3 region has the DNA TGTGCCAGCAGTGAACGAATGGGACCGCCGATCTACGAGCAGTACTTC.

J is TRBJ2-7 and V is TRBV6-6, with TRBD1 matching over 7 bases. Germline V gene data show CDR1 as MNHNY and CDR2 as SVGAGI (reference sequence). V shed 5 bases and J 4 bases; nucleotides not matched to a gene: 5. The CDR3 has 13 residues. CDR3 sequence: CASSGRQGYEQYF. DNA for the CDR3: TGTGCCAGCAGTGGAAGACAGGGTTACGAGCAGTACTTC.

The rearrangement joins TRBV7-8 to TRBJ1-5; D may be TRBD1 (5 bases). V was clipped by 1 base and J by 3 bases, with 13 bases between them. The CDR3 covers 16 residues. CDR1 and CDR2 (germline): SGHVS, FQNEAQ. The CDR3 loop reads CASSLGSGRNNQPQHF. The CDR3 DNA sequence: TGTGCCAGCAGCTTAGGGTCGGGACGGAACAATCAGCCCCAGCATTTT.

V usage is TRBV11-2 and J usage is TRBJ1-4; D is unclear. CDR1 SGHAT and CDR2 FQNNGV come from the germline V gene. The CDR3 is 14 amino acids. V shed 5 bases and J shed 2 bases, with 9 bases lying between them. The CDR3 coding sequence is TGTGCCAGCAGCCTACAGTTTACTAATGAAAAACTGTTTTTT. Amino acids: CASSLQFTNEKLFF.

The chain employs TRBV6-5 and TRBJ1-2; D may be TRBD1 (5 bases). Looked up from germline, CDR1 is MNHEY and CDR2 is SVGAGI. V was shortened by 2 bases and J by 4 bases, with 11 bases between the two germline ends. The CDR3 covers 14 residues. The CDR3 loop reads CASSYSGGSYGYTF. The CDR3 DNA sequence: TGTGCCAGCAGTTACAGTGGGGGATCCTATGGCTACACCTTC.

The sample holds one count of this clone. J is TRBJ2-5 and V is TRBV18; tentative D call: TRBD1 (6 bases). This CDR3 has 14 residues. From germline, CDR1 is KGHSH and CDR2 LQKENI. Trimming took off 2 bases at V and 2 bases at J, with 9 bases between the two ends. The CDR3 is CASSPATGQETQYF. The CDR3 nucleotides are TGTGCCAGCTCACCAGCCACAGGGCAAGAGACCCAGTACTTC.

The chain couples TRBV10-3 to TRBJ1-1, with 9 positions matching TRBD1. Germline trimming cut 5 bases from V and 1 base from J; bases unmatched to any gene: 5. The CDR3 totals 15 residues. CDR1 and CDR2 (germline): ENHRY, SYGVKD. The CDR3 sequence: CAISPTGGKNTEAFF. CDR3 DNA: TGTGCCATCAGTCCTACAGGGGGCAAGAACACTGAAGCTTTCTTT.

The CDR3 sequence: CASSAPGQGFFGYTF. In nucleotides, the CDR3 is TGTGCCAGCAGCGCCCCGGGACAGGGCTTCTTTGGCTACACCTTC. V gene TRBV6-1 combines with J gene TRBJ1-2; 9 nucleotides match TRBD1. The CDR3 length is 15 residues. The ends lost 6 bases at V and 7 bases at J; junction bases unmatched: 12. In germline, CDR1 is MNHNS, CDR2 SASEGT.

The CDR3 here is CASSLTGNVIYGYTF. CDR3 nucleotide sequence: TGTGCCAGCAGCCTGACAGGGAACGTAATCTATGGCTACACCTTC. This chain connects TRBV5-6 to TRBJ1-2, with TRBD1 matching 7 bases. CDR3 size: 15 residues. Germline V CDR1 and CDR2: SGHDT, YYEEEE. Germline trimming cut 4 bases from V and 4 bases from J; bases unmatched to any gene: 10.

This clone appeared a few times. This chain joins TRBV5-6 and TRBJ2-7; 9 nucleotides align to TRBD1. The germline CDR1 and CDR2 sequences are SGHDT and YYEEEE. The CDR3 sequence is 14 residues long. With 4 bases clipped from V and 7 bases from J, the junction kept 9 bases outside the gene matches. The CDR3 DNA sequence: TGTGCCAGCAGCGTGGCCGGGACAGGGAAAGAGCAGTACGTC. As protein: CASSVAGTGKEQYV.

The sample holds one count of this clone. The chain links TRBV2 to TRBJ2-5; maybe TRBD2 (5 bases). CDR3 length equals 12 residues. Germline V gene lookup returns CDR1 SNHLY and CDR2 FYNNEI. Trimming left V 8 bases short and J 1 base short, with 8 bases between. This CDR3 is CASQDFQETQYF. DNA for the CDR3: TGTGCCAGCCAGGACTTCCAAGAGACCCAGTACTTC.

V and J are TRBV5-1 and TRBJ2-1, with 12 nucleotides matching TRBD2. Germline V lookup: CDR1 SGHRS, CDR2 YFSETQ. J was trimmed by 6 bases and V by 3 bases; bases with no gene match: 4. CDR3 size: 15 residues. In DNA form, the CDR3 reads TGCGCCAGCAGCTACACTAGCGGGGGGACCAATGAGCAGTTCTTC. It is translated as CASSYTSGGTNEQFF.

The chain couples TRBV7-9 to TRBJ2-2; a weak D match, TRBD1 (5 bases). Germline V gives CDR1 SEHNR, CDR2 FQNEAQ (reference sequence). V was clipped by 3 bases and J by 0 bases, with 11 bases between them. CDR3 length: 16 residues. CDR3 DNA sequence: TGTGCCAGCAGCTTTCTCGCAGGGACGAACACCGGGGAGCTGTTTTTT. Translating it yields CASSFLAGTNTGELFF.